This T cell receptor beta chain was identified during a study of identical twins. Findings and limits, study-wide: Twin-shared out-of-frame alpha sequences were enriched for low generation probability. The authors drew conclusions from cross-sectional statistical analysis rather than following the same donors. Insertions ran lower in abundant cord blood beta clonotypes, though not in memory repertoires.

Notes on this clonotype: Its antigen is not identified.

After template switching added a universal primer site, the resulting cDNA carried unique molecular identifiers. TCRdb recomputed calls from the 5' RACE reads with MiXCR, one row per CDR3 protein. Among 450,000 to 600,000 distinct CDR3 sequences listed, 20% to 25% were seen once. The CDR3 runs 10 residues. Trimming left V 4 bases short and J 8 bases short, with 8 bases between. The germline gives CDR1 SQVTM, CDR2 ANQGSEA. These sequences were also reported in another study, on yellow fever vaccine responses in identical twins.

The rearrangement joins TRBV29-1 to TRBJ1-2, with D maybe TRBD1 (5 bases). The sequenced sample consisted of CD4+ T cells sorted from blood. The TCR was taken from a woman aged 18-29 years in good health. The CDR3 nucleotides read TGCAGCGTTGGAGGGGAGGGCTACACCTTC. It yields the protein CSVGGEGYTF.